Each of the 10 T cell receptor beta chains below was sequenced from the same sample in a study of blood T cell repertoires in COVID-19. Produced via immunoSEQ multiplex PCR; TCRdb's table is partial and in-frame only. Here the sample spans around 370,000 clones, 85% to 90% being singletons. The sequenced material came from peripheral blood. The receptors derive from a woman aged 45-65 years with COVID-19, enrolled during active disease.

The chain combines TRBV14 with TRBJ1-1; no clear D. Germline CDR1 SGHDN, CDR2 FVKESK. The CDR3 has 13 residues. V was pared by 1 base and J by 10 bases, with 13 bases between. The CDR3 nucleotides read TGTGCCAGCAGCCAAGCACTCTCCTTCCTAGCTTTCTTT. Protein: CASSQALSFLAFF.

The chain is built from TRBV6-2 or TRBV6-3 and TRBJ1-1; 7 bases are a match to TRBD1. The trim removed 4 bases at V and 4 bases at J, leaving 12 bases unmatched. CDR1 and CDR2 from the germline V gene are MNHEY and SVGEGT. This CDR3 region has 16 residues. This CDR3 reads CASSLRKGAQGTEAFF. CDR3 coding DNA: TGTGCCAGCAGTTTACGTAAGGGGGCGCAGGGCACTGAAGCTTTCTTT.

The chain has TRBV4-2 and TRBJ2-7; no reliable D call. Trimming removed 0 bases from V and 6 bases from J, with 15 bases in between. In germline, CDR1 is LGHNA, CDR2 YNFKEQ. The CDR3 has 15 amino acids. The CDR3 DNA reads as TGTGCCAGCAGCCAAGATCCCCTCGAACGGAGCGAGCAGTACTTC. It codes for CASSQDPLERSEQYF.

J is TRBJ1-2 and V is TRBV6-5; 7 nucleotides align to TRBD1. V shed 5 bases and J 9 bases; nucleotides not matched to a gene: 15. The CDR3 runs to 15 residues. Germline V gene sequence: CDR1 MNHEY, CDR2 SVGAGI. The CDR3 coding sequence is TGTGCCAGCAGTCTTATTGGGACAGCCCGTCGTAGCTACACCTTC. Amino acid sequence: CASSLIGTARRSYTF.

The chain combines TRBV5-1 with TRBJ2-7; 9 positions match TRBD2. The CDR3 has 15 amino acids. V shed 0 bases and J 3 bases; nucleotides not matched to a gene: 4. Germline V gene lookup returns CDR1 SGHRS and CDR2 YFSETQ. CDR3: CASSLAPSGIYEQYF. The DNA for the CDR3 is TGCGCCAGCAGCTTGGCCCCTAGCGGGATCTACGAGCAGTACTTC.

In DNA, the CDR3 is TGTGCCAGCAGTTTATGGGGGCGATCACCCCTCCACTTT. The encoded protein is CASSLWGRSPLHF. J is TRBJ1-6 and V is TRBV12-3 or TRBV12-4; perhaps TRBD1 as D (6 bases). The CDR3 contains 13 residues. The ends were cut back, 2 bases at V and 10 bases at J, with 9 bases in the middle.

The chain is built from TRBV9 and TRBJ2-7; 7 bases align to TRBD2. CDR1 SGDLS and CDR2 YYNGEE come from the germline V gene. There are 15 residues in the CDR3. Losses at the gene ends were 8 bases for V and 3 bases for J; bases not matched to a gene: 14. The CDR3 loop reads CARSRGRVRNYEQYF. As DNA, the CDR3 is TGTGCCAGGAGCCGGGGGAGGGTGAGGAACTACGAGCAGTACTTC.

This clone turned up a few times. The chain carries TRBV18 and TRBJ1-5; 9 nucleotides line up with TRBD1. Germline CDR1 is KGHSH and CDR2 is LQKENI. V lost 0 bases and J lost 0; bases outside the gene matches: 3. This CDR3 is built from 17 residues. CDR3 protein: CASSPPGQGVSNQPQHF. CDR3 nucleotides: TGTGCCAGCTCACCACCGGGACAGGGAGTTAGCAATCAGCCCCAGCATTTT.

The gene calls are TRBV14 and TRBJ1-1; TRBD1 is a possible D gene (5 bases). The CDR3 has 16 amino acids. The germline CDR1 and CDR2 sequences are SGHDN and FVKESK. V dropped 4 bases and J dropped 0 bases, with 15 bases sitting between them. This CDR3 is CASSLRPGGVNTEAFF. CDR3 DNA: TGTGCCAGCAGCCTCCGTCCTGGGGGGGTGAACACTGAAGCTTTCTTT.

The chain links TRBV11-2 to TRBJ2-2, with TRBD2 as a possible D gene (5 bases). The CDR3 consists of 15 residues. With 5 bases removed from V and 7 bases from J, the gap between germline ends came to 17 bases. The germline gives CDR1 SGHAT, CDR2 FQNNGV. This chain's CDR3 is CASSPRRIIGGELFF. The CDR3 DNA reads as TGTGCCAGCAGCCCCCGGAGGATCATTGGCGGGGAGCTGTTTTTT.